This T cell receptor (beta chain) is drawn from a study of shared clonotypes between healthy human individuals. Study-wide results and caveats: Several donors had roughly 5% of their naive CD4 clonotypes in common.

Each sorted subset replicate got 200 ng genomic DNA, roughly 27,000 genomes. Assay used: immunoSEQ multiplex PCR; TCRdb lists only in-frame clones, some missing. The profile covers roughly 850,000 clones, with 96% appearing a single time and over 0.2% taken by the ten largest. Positive CCR7 selection of CD45RO-negative cells yielded the naive CD8 cells, and terminally differentiated effector memory CD45RA+ cells were excluded. On this clone: Its antigen is unidentified. Other DNA sequences within the sample encode an identical CDR3.

The CDR3 has 16 residues. Per germline, CDR1 KGHSH and CDR2 LQKENI. Trimming took 5 bases from V and 5 from J; bases not matched to a gene: 6. The clonotype comes from a man aged 25 to 40 in good health. The chain joins TRBV18 to TRBJ2-1, with 13 positions matching TRBD2. The sample consisted of naive CD8+ T cells sorted from blood. The CDR3 coding sequence is TGTGCCAGCTCAGGAGGACTAGCGGGAGTCCACAATGAGCAGTTCTTC. Translation: CASSGGLAGVHNEQFF.